The 23 T cell receptor beta chains below come from one sample, sequenced in a study of breast tumors, draining lymph nodes, adjacent tissues. Samples came from axillary lymph nodes draining the breast cancer. TCRdb independently ran MiXCR on the multiplex PCR reads; one entry per CDR3 protein. The profile shows around 130,000 distinct CDR3 sequences, 20% to 25% of them singletons. The sequenced sample was axillary lymph node tissue. The receptors stem from a female donor with breast cancer. Some clones in this sample may be carry-over from other donors' samples.

A note on this clonotype: The junction departs from germline at one end; a sequencing error may be responsible. The gene calls are TRBV11-2 and TRBJ1-6; 8 bases match TRBD1. The CDR3 consists of 14 residues. Germline CDR1 reads SGHAT; CDR2 reads FQNNGV. In nucleotides, the CDR3 is TGTGCCAGCAGCTCGGACAGGGTAGGCTCACCCCACCACTTT. Protein: CASSSDRVGSPHHF.

This clonotype was recorded many times. The gene calls are TRBV19 and TRBJ1-4, with D hard to call. There are 15 residues in the CDR3. V was shortened by 5 bases and J by 8 bases, with 18 bases between the two germline ends. Germline lookup yields CDR1 LNHDA and CDR2 SQIVND (reference sequence). CDR3 region: CASSALHSSGEKLFF. In nucleotides, the CDR3 is TGTGCCAGTAGTGCCTTACACTCCTCGGGGGAAAAACTGTTTTTT.

This clonotype was recorded at least ten times. The chain combines TRBV6-1 with TRBJ2-7; the match to TRBD1 covers 10 bases. The CDR3 sequence is 14 residues long. J gave up 6 bases and V 6 bases, and 8 bases lay outside the gene matches. CDR1 is MNHNS and CDR2 is SASEGT in the germline V gene. The CDR3, as DNA: TGTGCCAGCAGCACCGGGACAGGGGCTCGCGAGCAGTACTTC. Protein sequence: CASSTGTGAREQYF.

The V gene is TRBV10-2, the J gene TRBJ2-1, with 13 bases lining up with TRBD2. Trimming removed 8 bases from V and 6 bases from J; junction bases left unmatched: 19. Germline CDR1 is WSHSY and CDR2 is SAAADI. CDR3 size: 19 residues. In DNA form, the CDR3 reads TGCGCCAGCGGCAGAACTACGGGACTAGCGGGGAGTGTATCCAATGAGCAGTTCTTC. Its translation: CASGRTTGLAGSVSNEQFF.

In this sample, this clonotype turned up many times. The chain employs TRBV10-2 and TRBJ2-7; 10 positions match TRBD1. Germline V gene data show CDR1 as WSHSY and CDR2 as SAAADI. The CDR3 spans 16 residues. The J segment lost 4 bases and the V segment lost 0 bases, leaving 6 bases of the junction unmatched. CDR3 sequence: CASSESETGGDYEQYF. As DNA, the CDR3 is TGCGCCAGCAGTGAGTCGGAGACAGGGGGCGATTACGAGCAGTACTTC.

A word on this clonotype: A much more abundant neighbour one base away suggests this may be a read error. J is TRBJ2-7 and V is TRBV10-3, with 15 bases lining up with TRBD2. Germline CDR1 and CDR2: ENHRY and SYGVKD. The CDR3 runs to 14 residues. V gave up 5 bases and J gave up 7 bases; unmatched junction bases: 3. The CDR3 spells CAISSGTSGREQYF. CDR3 coding DNA: TGTGCCATCAGTTCCGGGACTAGCGGGAGGGAGCAGTACTTC.

The chain links TRBV27 to TRBJ1-3; maybe TRBD1 (6 bases). The CDR3 covers 13 residues. Trimming removed 4 bases from V and 3 bases from J, with 7 bases in between. Germline loops: CDR1 MNHEY, CDR2 SMNVEV (reference sequence). The CDR3 region is CASSSGVGNTIYF. In DNA, the CDR3 is TGTGCCAGCAGTTCAGGGGTTGGAAACACCATATATTTT.

This clonotype was recorded at least ten times. This chain connects TRBV29-1 to TRBJ2-2, with a weak D call TRBD2 (7 bases). This CDR3 comprises 14 residues. V dropped 3 bases and J dropped 2 bases, with 10 bases sitting between them. CDR1 is SQVTM, CDR2 ANQGSEA, per germline. CDR3 residues: CSVEGGLNTGELFF. CDR3 DNA: TGCAGCGTTGAGGGGGGGCTAAACACCGGGGAGCTGTTTTTT.

This clonotype was counted a few times. The rearrangement links TRBV28 to TRBJ2-5; 8 nucleotides agree with TRBD2. CDR1 and CDR2 (germline): MDHEN, SYDVKM. The V gene end was trimmed by 3 bases and the J gene end by 3 bases; junction bases not matched to a gene: 6. The CDR3 spans 15 residues. The CDR3: CASSLTGGTKETQYF. The CDR3 DNA reads as TGTGCCAGCAGTTTGACGGGAGGGACCAAAGAGACCCAGTACTTC.

This clonotype was seen at least ten times. This rearrangement joins TRBV20-1 to TRBJ2-1; either TRBD1 or TRBD2 may fit D (6 bases each). The V gene's germline CDR1 is DFQATT and CDR2 SNEGSKA (reference sequence). Trimming left V 6 bases short and J 2 bases short, with 11 bases between. This CDR3 comprises 13 residues. The CDR3: CSARGDTYNEQFF. DNA for the CDR3: TGCAGTGCGAGGGGGGATACCTACAATGAGCAGTTCTTC.

This clonotype was picked up many times. The rearrangement joins TRBV7-3 to TRBJ2-7, with D hard to call. The germline V gene encodes CDR1 SGHTA and CDR2 FQGTGA. This CDR3 comprises 15 residues. Trimming left V 3 bases short and J 0 bases short, with 12 bases between. The chain's CDR3 is CASSLQAIFSYEQYF. DNA for the CDR3: TGTGCCAGCAGCTTGCAAGCCATCTTCTCCTACGAGCAGTACTTC.

This clonotype showed up many times. V and J are TRBV2 and TRBJ1-6, with 8 nucleotides matching TRBD1. This CDR3 comprises 16 residues. J gave up 6 bases and V 1 base, and 5 bases lay outside the gene matches. CDR1 SNHLY and CDR2 FYNNEI come from the germline V gene. The CDR3 spells CASSEGQGSSNSPLHF. CDR3 coding DNA: TGTGCCAGCAGTGAAGGACAGGGGAGTAGTAATTCACCCCTCCACTTT. The full variable domain, in which reference TRBV2 and TRBJ1-6 provide the parts outside the CDR3, is EPEVTQTPSHQVTQMGQEVILRCVPISNHLYFYWYRQILGQKVEFLVSFYNNEISEKSEIFDDQFSVERPDGSNFTLKIRSTKLEDSAMYFCASSEGQGSSNSPLHFGNGTRLTVT.

On this clonotype itself: This may be a read error, as it is one base from a much larger clone. This sequence joins TRBV10-3 and TRBJ1-5; D is unclear. This CDR3 has 15 residues. The V end lost 0 bases, the J end lost 6 bases, and 12 bases lay between the germline ends. CDR1 ENHRY and CDR2 SYGVKD come from the germline V gene. The CDR3: CAISESMAASQPQHF. The CDR3 DNA sequence: TGTGCCATCAGTGAGTCGATGGCCGCTAGTCAGCCCCAGCATTTT.

The CDR3 is CASSDTPGRESYEQYF. DNA of the CDR3: TGTGCCAGTTCAGACACCCCGGGGCGGGAGTCCTACGAGCAGTACTTC. The chain recombines TRBV19 with TRBJ2-7; 7 nucleotides match TRBD2. J gave up 1 base and V 8 bases, and 14 bases lay outside the gene matches. Germline V CDR1 and CDR2: LNHDA, SQIVND (reference sequence). The CDR3 is 16 residues long. The variable domain in full, completed from reference TRBV19 and TRBJ2-7, reads DGGITQSPKYLFRKEGQNVTLSCEQNLNHDAMYWYRQDPGQGLRLIYYSQIVNDFQKGDIAEGYSVSREKKESFPLTVTSAQKNPTAFYLCASSDTPGRESYEQYFGPGTRLTVT.

This clonotype was recorded many times. The V call is TRBV6-5, the J call TRBJ1-6; D is unresolved. V lost 0 bases and J 9 bases, leaving 12 bases between the germline ends. The V gene's germline CDR1 is MNHEY and CDR2 SVGAGI. CDR3 length: 15 amino acids. The CDR3 sequence is CASSYSNQDGSPLHF. The CDR3 DNA is TGTGCCAGCAGTTACTCGAACCAGGACGGTTCACCCCTCCACTTT.

This clonotype was recorded many times. This chain connects TRBV10-3 to TRBJ2-5; 7 positions match TRBD1. In germline, CDR1 is ENHRY, CDR2 SYGVKD. The CDR3 loop spans 15 amino acids. Trimming cost V 3 bases and J 2 bases; bases outside gene matches: 6. Here the CDR3 DNA reads TGTGCCATCAGTGAAAACCCGGGACAGCAAGAGACCCAGTACTTC. Encoded protein: CAISENPGQQETQYF.

This clonotype was observed many times. The chain joins TRBV30 to TRBJ2-7; no firm D call. V shed 2 bases and J shed 5 bases, with 16 bases lying between them. The CDR3 has 14 residues. Germline lookup yields CDR1 GTSNPN and CDR2 SVGIG (reference sequence). CDR3 sequence (DNA): TGTGCCTGGAGTAGGGTGACACTCCAGGACGAGCAGTACTTC. Translation: CAWSRVTLQDEQYF.

The V gene is TRBV7-9, the J gene TRBJ1-1; no reliable D call. The germline V gene has CDR1 SEHNR and CDR2 FQNEAQ (reference sequence). Trimming took 1 base from V and 0 from J, leaving 9 bases between them. CDR3 length: 15 amino acids. The CDR3 coding sequence is TGTGCCAGCAGCTTAGAAGGTCTCATGAACACTGAAGCTTTCTTT. This encodes CASSLEGLMNTEAFF.

This clonotype was picked up many times. V gene TRBV2 combines with J gene TRBJ2-7; D is possibly TRBD1 or TRBD2 (6 bases each). CDR1 is SNHLY, CDR2 FYNNEI, per germline. The CDR3 runs 12 residues. V was pared by 4 bases and J by 6 bases, with 10 bases between. CDR3 sequence reads: CASSAGGLEQYF. In nucleotides, the CDR3 is TGTGCCAGCAGTGCTGGGGGGCTCGAGCAGTACTTC.

This clonotype was seen ten or more times. The chain is built from TRBV11-2 and TRBJ2-7; D might be TRBD1 or TRBD2, each matching 5 bases. There are 17 residues in the CDR3. Germline assignment: CDR1 SGHAT and CDR2 FQNNGV. Deletions cut 3 bases from V and 3 bases from J, with 21 bases between. The CDR3 sequence: CASSFLPGPLPDYEQYF. Written as DNA, the CDR3 is TGTGCCAGCAGCTTTCTCCCGGGACCGCTTCCCGACTACGAGCAGTACTTC.

This clonotype was seen at least ten times. The genes are TRBV11-2 and TRBJ2-7; 10 bases are shared with TRBD1. The J segment lost 2 bases and the V segment lost 5 bases, leaving 6 bases of the junction unmatched. CDR1 is SGHAT, CDR2 FQNNGV, per germline. The CDR3 is made up of 15 amino acids. The CDR3 reads CASSIRTGGTYEQYF. The CDR3 coding sequence is TGTGCCAGCAGCATCCGGACAGGGGGAACCTACGAGCAGTACTTC.

This clonotype was observed many times. The rearrangement links TRBV7-6 to TRBJ2-3; 10 nucleotides align to TRBD2. J lost 3 bases, V lost 1 base, and 7 bases had no gene match. There are 17 residues in the CDR3. The germline V gene has CDR1 SGHVS and CDR2 FNYEAQ. The CDR3 loop reads CASSLDSRTSGTDTQYF. In nucleotides, the CDR3 is TGTGCCAGCAGCTTAGACAGCCGGACTAGCGGAACAGATACGCAGTATTTT. Full variable domain (outside the CDR3, taken from reference TRBV7-6 and TRBJ2-3): GAGVSQSPRYKVTKRGQDVALRCDPISGHVSLYWYRQALGQGPEFLTYFNYEAQQDKSGLPNDRFSAERPEGSISTLTIQRTEQRDSAMYRCASSLDSRTSGTDTQYFGPGTRLTVL.

The chain combines TRBV28 with TRBJ1-5; D gene ambiguous. CDR3 length: 16 amino acids. From germline, CDR1 is MDHEN and CDR2 SYDVKM. V was shortened by 4 bases and J by 0 bases, with 13 bases between the two germline ends. The CDR3 sequence: CASSSTDPHSNQPQHF. DNA of the CDR3: TGTGCCAGCAGTTCCACCGACCCTCATAGCAATCAGCCCCAGCATTTT.